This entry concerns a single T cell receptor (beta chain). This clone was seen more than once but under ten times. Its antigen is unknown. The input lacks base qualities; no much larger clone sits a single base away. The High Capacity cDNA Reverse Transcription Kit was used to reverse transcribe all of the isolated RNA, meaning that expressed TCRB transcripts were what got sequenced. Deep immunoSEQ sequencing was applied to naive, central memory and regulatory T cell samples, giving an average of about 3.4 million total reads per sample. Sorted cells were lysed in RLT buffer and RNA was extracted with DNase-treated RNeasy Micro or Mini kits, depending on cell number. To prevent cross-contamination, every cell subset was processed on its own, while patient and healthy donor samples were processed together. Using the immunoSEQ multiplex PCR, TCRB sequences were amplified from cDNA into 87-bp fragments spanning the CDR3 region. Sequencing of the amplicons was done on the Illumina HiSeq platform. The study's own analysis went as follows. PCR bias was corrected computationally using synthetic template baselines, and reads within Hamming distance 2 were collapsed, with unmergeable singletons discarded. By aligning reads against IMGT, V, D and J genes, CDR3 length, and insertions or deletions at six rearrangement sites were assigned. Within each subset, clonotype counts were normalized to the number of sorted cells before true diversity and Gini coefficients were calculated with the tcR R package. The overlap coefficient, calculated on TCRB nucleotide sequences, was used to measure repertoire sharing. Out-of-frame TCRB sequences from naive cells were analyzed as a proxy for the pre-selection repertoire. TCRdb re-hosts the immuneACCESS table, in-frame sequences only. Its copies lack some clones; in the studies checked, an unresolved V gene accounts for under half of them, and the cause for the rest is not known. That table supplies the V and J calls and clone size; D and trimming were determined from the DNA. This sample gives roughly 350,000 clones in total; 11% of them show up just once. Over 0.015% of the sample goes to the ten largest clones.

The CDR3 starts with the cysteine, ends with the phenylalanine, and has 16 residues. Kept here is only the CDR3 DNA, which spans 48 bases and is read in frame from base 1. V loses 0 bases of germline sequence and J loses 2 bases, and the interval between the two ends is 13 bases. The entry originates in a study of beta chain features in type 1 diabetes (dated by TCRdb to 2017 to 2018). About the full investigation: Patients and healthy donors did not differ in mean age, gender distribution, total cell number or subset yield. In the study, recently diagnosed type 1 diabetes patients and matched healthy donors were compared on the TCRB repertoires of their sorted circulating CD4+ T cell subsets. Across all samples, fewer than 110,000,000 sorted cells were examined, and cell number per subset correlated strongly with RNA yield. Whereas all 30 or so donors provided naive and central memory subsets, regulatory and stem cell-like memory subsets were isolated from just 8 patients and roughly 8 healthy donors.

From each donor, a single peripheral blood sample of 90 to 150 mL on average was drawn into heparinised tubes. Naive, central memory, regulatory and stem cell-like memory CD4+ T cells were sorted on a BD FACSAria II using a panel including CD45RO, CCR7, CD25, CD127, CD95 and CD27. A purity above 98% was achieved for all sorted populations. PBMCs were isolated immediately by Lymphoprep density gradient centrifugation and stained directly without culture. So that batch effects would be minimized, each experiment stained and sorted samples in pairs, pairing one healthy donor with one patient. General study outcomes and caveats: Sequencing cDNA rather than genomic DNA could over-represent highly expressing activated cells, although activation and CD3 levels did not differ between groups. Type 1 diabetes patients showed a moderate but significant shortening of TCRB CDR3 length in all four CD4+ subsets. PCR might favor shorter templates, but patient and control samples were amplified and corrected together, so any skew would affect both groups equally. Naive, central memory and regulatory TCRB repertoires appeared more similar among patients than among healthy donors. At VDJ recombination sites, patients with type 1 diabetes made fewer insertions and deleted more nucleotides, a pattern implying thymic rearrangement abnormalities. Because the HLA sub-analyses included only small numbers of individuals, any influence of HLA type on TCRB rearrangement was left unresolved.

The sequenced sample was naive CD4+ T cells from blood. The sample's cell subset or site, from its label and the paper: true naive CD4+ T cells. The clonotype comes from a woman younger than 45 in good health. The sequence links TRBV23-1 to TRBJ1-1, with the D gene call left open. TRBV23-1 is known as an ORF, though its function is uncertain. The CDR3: CASSQSRQKQNTEAFF. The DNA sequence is TGCGCCAGCAGTCAATCCCGCCAGAAACAAAACACTGAAGCTTTCTTT.